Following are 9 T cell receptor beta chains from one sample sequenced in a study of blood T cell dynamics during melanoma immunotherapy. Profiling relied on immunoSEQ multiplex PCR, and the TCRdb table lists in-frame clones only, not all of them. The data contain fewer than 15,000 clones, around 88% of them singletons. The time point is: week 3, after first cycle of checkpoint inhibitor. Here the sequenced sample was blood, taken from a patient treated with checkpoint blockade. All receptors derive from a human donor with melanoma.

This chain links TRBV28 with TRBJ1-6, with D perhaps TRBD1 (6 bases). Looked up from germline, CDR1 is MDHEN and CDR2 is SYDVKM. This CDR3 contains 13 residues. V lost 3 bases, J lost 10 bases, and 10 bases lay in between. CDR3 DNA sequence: TGTGCCAGCAGTTTGGGGGGCGAGTCACCCCTCCACTTT. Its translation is CASSLGGESPLHF.

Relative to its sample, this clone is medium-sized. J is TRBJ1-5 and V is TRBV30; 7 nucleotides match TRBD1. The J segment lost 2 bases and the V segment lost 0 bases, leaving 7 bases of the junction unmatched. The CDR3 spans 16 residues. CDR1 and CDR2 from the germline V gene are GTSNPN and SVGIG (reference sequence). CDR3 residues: CAWSVLGQGGNQPQHF. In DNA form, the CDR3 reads TGTGCCTGGAGTGTACTCGGGCAGGGGGGCAATCAGCCCCAGCATTTT.

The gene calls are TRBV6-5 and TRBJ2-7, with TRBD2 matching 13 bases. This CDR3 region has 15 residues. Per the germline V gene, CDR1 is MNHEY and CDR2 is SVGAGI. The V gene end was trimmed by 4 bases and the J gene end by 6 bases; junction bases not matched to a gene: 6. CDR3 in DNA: TGTGCCAGCAGTTTCCGGACTAGCGGGAGCGGCGAGCAGTACTTC. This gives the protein CASSFRTSGSGEQYF.

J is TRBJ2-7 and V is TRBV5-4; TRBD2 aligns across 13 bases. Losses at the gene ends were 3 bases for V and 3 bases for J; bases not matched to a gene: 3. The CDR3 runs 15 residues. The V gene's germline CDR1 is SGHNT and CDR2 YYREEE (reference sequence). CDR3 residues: CASSSLAGGLYEQYF. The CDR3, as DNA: TGTGCCAGCAGCTCACTAGCGGGAGGGCTCTACGAGCAGTACTTC.

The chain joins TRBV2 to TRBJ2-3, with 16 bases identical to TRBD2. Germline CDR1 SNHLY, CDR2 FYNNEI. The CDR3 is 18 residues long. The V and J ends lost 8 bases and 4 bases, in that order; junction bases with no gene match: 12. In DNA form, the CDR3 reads TGTGCCAGCCTCCGTCCCGGGACTAGCGGGAGGGCCCCAGATACGCAGTATTTT. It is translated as CASLRPGTSGRAPDTQYF.

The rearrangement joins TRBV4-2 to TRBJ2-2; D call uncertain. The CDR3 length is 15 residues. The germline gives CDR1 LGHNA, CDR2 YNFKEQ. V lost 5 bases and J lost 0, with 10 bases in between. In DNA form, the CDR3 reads TGTGCCAGCAGCTCCCTCACCTCGAACACCGGGGAGCTGTTTTTT. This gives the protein CASSSLTSNTGELFF.

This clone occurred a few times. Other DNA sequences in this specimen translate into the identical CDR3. The CDR3 DNA is TGTGCCAGCTCACCAGGGGGGGCTAGCAATCAGCCCCAGCATTTT. Translation: CASSPGGASNQPQHF. The rearrangement uses TRBV18 and TRBJ1-5, with D tentatively TRBD1 (6 bases). Per germline, CDR1 KGHSH and CDR2 LQKENI. The V end lost 2 bases, the J end lost 0 bases, and 8 bases lay between the germline ends. The CDR3 covers 15 residues.

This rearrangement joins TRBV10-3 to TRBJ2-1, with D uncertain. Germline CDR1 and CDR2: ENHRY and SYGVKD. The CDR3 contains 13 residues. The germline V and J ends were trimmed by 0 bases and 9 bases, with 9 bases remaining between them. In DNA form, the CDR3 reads TGTGCCATCAGTGAGTCGGTGGGCACTGAGCAGTTCTTC. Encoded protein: CAISESVGTEQFF.

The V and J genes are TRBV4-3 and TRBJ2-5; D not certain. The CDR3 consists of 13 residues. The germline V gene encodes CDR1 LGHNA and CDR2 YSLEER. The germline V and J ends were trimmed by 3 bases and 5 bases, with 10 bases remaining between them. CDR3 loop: CASSQGPFETQYF. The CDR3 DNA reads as TGCGCCAGCAGCCAGGGCCCCTTTGAGACCCAGTACTTC.